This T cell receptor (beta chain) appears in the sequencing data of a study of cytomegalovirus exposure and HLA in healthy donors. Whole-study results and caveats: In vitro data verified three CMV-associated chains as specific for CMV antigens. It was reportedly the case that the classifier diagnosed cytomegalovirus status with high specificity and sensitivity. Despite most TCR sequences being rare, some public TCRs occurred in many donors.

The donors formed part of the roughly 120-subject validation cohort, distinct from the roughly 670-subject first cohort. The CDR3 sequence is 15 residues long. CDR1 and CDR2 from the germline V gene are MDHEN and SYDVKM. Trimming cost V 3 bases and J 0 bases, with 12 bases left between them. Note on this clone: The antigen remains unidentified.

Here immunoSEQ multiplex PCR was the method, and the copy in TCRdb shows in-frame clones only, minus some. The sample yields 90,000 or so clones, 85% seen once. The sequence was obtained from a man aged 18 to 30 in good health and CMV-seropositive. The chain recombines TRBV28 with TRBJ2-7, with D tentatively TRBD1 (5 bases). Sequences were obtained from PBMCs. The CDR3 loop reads CASSFVNRGSYEQYF. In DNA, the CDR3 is TGTGCCAGCAGTTTTGTGAATAGGGGCTCCTACGAGCAGTACTTC.